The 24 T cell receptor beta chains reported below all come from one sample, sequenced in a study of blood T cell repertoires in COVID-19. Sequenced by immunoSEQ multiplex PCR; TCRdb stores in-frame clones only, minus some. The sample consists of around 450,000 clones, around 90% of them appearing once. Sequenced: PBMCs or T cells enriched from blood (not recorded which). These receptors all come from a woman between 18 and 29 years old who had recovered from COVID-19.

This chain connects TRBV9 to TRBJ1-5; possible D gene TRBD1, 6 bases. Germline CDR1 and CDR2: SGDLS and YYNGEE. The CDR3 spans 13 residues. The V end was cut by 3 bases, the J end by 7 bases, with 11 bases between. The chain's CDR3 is CASSATGSQPQHF. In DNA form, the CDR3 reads TGTGCCAGCAGCGCTACAGGGAGCCAGCCCCAGCATTTT.

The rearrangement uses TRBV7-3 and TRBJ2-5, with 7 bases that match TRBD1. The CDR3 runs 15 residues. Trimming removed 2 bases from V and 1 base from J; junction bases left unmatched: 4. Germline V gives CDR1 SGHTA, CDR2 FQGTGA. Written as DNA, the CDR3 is TGTGCCAGCAGCTTAGAGGGACAGATCCAAGAGACCCAGTACTTC. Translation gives CASSLEGQIQETQYF.

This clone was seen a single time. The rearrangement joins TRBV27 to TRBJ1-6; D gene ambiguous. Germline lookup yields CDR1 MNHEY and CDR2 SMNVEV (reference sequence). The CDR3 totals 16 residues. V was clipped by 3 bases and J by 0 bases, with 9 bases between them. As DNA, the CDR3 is TGTGCCAGCAGTTTGATAGGGAGCTCCTATAATTCACCCCTCCACTTT. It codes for CASSLIGSSYNSPLHF.

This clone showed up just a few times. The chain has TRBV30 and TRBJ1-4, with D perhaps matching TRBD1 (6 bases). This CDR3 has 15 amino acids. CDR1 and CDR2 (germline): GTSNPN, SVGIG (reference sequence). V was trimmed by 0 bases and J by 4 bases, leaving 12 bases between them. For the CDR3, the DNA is TGTGCCTGGAGTGTATTAGGGGGGGATAATGAAAAACTGTTTTTT. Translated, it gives CAWSVLGGDNEKLFF.

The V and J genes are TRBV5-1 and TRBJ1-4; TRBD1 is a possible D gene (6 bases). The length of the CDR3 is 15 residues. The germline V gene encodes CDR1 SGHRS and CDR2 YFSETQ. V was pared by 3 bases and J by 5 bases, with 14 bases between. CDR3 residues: CASSSNTGLNEKLFF. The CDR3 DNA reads TGCGCCAGCAGCTCAAACACAGGGTTAAATGAAAAACTGTTTTTT.

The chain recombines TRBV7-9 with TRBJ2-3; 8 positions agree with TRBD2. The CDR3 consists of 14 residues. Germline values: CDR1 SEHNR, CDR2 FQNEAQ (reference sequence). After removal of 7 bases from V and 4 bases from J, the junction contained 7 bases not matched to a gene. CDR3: CASNGGAGPDTQYF. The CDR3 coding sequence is TGTGCCAGCAACGGGGGGGCCGGGCCAGATACGCAGTATTTT.

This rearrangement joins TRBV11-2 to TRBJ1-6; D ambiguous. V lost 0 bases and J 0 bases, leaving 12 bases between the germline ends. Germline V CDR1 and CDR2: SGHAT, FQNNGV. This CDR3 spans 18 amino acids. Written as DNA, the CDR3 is TGTGCCAGCAGCTTAGACTCAATCTCACTCTCCTATAATTCACCCCTCCACTTT. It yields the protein CASSLDSISLSYNSPLHF. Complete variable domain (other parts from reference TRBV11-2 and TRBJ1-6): EAGVAQSPRYKIIEKRQSVAFWCNPISGHATLYWYQQILGQGPKLLIQFQNNGVVDDSQLPKDRFSAERLKGVDSTLKIQPAKLEDSAVYLCASSLDSISLSYNSPLHFGNGTRLTVT.

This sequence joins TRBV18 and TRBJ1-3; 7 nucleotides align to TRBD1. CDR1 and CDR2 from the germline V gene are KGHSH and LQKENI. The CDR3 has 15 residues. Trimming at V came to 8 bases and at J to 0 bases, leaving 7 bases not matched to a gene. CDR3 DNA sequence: TGTGCCAGCACACTTGGACAGGCCTCTGGAAACACCATATATTTT. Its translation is CASTLGQASGNTIYF.

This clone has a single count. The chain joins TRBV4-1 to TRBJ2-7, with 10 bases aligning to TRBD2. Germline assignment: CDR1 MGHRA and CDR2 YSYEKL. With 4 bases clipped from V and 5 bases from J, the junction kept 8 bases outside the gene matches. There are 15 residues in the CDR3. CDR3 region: CASSRSGGAVDEQYF. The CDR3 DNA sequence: TGCGCCAGCAGCCGCAGCGGGGGGGCCGTAGACGAGCAGTACTTC.

For the CDR3, the DNA is TGTGCCAGCAGTTTCATCGACAGTCCCAGCTCTGGAAACACCATATATTTT. Its translation is CASSFIDSPSSGNTIYF. The chain uses TRBV28 and TRBJ1-3, with D tentatively TRBD1 (5 bases). The CDR3 has 17 residues. Germline V gene data show CDR1 as MDHEN and CDR2 as SYDVKM. Trimming pared 3 bases from V and 0 bases from J, leaving 15 bases between.

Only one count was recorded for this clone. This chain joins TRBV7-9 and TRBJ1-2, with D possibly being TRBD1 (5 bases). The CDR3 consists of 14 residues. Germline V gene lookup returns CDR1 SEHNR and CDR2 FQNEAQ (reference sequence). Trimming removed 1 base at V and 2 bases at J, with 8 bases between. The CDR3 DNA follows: TGTGCCAGCAGCTTAGGACAGTACAACTATGGCTACACCTTC. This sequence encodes CASSLGQYNYGYTF.

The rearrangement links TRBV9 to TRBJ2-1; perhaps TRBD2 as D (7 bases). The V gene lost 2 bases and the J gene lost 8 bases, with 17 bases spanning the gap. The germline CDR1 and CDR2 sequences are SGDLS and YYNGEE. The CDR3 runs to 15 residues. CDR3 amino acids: CASSVVTGGGYEQFF. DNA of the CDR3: TGTGCCAGCAGCGTTGTGACGGGGGGCGGGTATGAGCAGTTCTTC.

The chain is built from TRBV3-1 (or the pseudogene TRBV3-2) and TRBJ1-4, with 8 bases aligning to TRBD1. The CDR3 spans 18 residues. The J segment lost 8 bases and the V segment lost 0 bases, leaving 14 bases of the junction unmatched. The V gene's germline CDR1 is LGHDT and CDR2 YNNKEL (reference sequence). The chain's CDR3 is CASSQDYLTGSGGEKLFF. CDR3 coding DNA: TGTGCCAGCAGCCAAGACTACTTAACGGGATCAGGGGGCGAAAAACTGTTTTTT.

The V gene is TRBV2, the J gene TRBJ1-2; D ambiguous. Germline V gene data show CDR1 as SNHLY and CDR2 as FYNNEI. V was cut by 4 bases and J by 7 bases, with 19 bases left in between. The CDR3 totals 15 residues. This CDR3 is CASSVAGRNLSGYTF. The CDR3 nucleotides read TGTGCCAGCAGTGTGGCGGGGAGGAACCTCTCTGGCTACACCTTC.

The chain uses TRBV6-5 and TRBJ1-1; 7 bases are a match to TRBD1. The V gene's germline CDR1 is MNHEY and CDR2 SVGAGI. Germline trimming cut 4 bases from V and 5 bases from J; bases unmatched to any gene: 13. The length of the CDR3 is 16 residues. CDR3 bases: TGTGCCAGCAGTTCGCCTCTTCAACAGGGGCGAACTGAAGCTTTCTTT. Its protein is CASSSPLQQGRTEAFF.

As DNA, the CDR3 is TGTGCCAGCAGTTTAAAGGGGGCCGGGGGCAAAAACATTCAGTACTTC. It is translated as CASSLKGAGGKNIQYF. The chain has TRBV6-5 and TRBJ2-4, with D possibly being TRBD1 (7 bases). Germline CDR1 MNHEY, CDR2 SVGAGI. V was trimmed by 4 bases and J by 3 bases, leaving 16 bases between them. The CDR3 is 16 amino acids.

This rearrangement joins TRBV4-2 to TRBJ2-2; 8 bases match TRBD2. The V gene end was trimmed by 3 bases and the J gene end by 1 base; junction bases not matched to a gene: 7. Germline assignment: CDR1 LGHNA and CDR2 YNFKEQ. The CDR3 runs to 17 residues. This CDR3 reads CASSQTSGGENTGELFF. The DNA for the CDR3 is TGTGCCAGCAGCCAGACCTCGGGGGGGGAGAACACCGGGGAGCTGTTTTTT.

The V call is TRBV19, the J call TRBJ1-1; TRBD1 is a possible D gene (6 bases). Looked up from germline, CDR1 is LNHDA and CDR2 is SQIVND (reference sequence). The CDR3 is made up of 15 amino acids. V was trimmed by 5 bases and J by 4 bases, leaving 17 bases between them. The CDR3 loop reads CASSLLSGGSTEAFF. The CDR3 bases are TGTGCCAGTAGTCTCCTTTCGGGGGGCAGCACTGAAGCTTTCTTT.

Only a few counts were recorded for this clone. The CDR3 spells CASLPGAGASTGELFF. As DNA, the CDR3 is TGTGCCAGCCTCCCGGGAGCGGGGGCATCCACCGGGGAGCTGTTTTTT. J is TRBJ1-1 and V is TRBV7-2, with 8 bases that match TRBD2. The J call may not be correct, given that the DNA end is closer to TRBJ2-2. The CDR3 is made up of 16 amino acids. The germline V gene encodes CDR1 SGHTA and CDR2 FQGNSA.

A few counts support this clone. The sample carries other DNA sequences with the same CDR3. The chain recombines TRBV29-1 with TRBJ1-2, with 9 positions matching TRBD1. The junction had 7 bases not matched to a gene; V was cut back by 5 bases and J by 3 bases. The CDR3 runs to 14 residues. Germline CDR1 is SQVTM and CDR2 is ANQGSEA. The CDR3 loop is CSVTGTGYDYGYTF. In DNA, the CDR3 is TGCAGCGTTACCGGGACAGGGTATGACTATGGCTACACCTTC.

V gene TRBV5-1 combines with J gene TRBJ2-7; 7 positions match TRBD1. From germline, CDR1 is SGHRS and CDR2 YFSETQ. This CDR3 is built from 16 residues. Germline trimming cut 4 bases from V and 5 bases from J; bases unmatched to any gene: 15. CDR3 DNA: TGCGCCAGCAGCACAGGCCGTGAAGGGGGCATCAACGAGCAGTACTTC. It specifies CASSTGREGGINEQYF.

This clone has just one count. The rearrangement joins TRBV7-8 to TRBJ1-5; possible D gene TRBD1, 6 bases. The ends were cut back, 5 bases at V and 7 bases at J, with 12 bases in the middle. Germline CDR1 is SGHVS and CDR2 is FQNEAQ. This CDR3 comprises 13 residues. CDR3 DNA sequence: TGTGCCAGCAGCCTAAACAGGGACCAGCCCCAGCATTTT. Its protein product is CASSLNRDQPQHF.

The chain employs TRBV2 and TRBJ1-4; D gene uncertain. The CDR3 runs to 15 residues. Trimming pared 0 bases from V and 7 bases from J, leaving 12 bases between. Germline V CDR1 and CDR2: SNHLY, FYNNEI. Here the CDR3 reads CASSEAPAGGEKLFF. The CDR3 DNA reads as TGTGCCAGCAGTGAAGCCCCCGCCGGAGGTGAAAAACTGTTTTTT.

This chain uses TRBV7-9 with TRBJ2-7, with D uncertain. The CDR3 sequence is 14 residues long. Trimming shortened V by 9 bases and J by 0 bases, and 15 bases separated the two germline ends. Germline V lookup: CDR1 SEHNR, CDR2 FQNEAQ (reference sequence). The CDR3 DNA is TGTGCCAGTGCTGAAGCCGCCAACTCCTACGAGCAGTACTTC. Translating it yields CASAEAANSYEQYF.